The rows below give T cell receptor beta chains drawn from one sample of a study of T cells in Graves' hyperthyroidism and ophthalmopathy. TCRdb fed the multiplex PCR reads into MiXCR, producing one record per CDR3 protein. Of some 270,000 distinct CDR3 sequences listed, roughly 14% were seen once; the top ten hold more than 7.5%. The sequenced sample was blood. The receptors shown here come from a woman aged 25-40 years with Graves' hyperthyroidism that later progressed to Graves' ophthalmopathy. The CDR3 runs from the conserved cysteine through the conserved F or W. The order of the fields is V gene, D gene, clone size, J gene, CDR3 protein, CDR3 DNA. D genes are given only for firm matches. Size values are once, few and many counts, or a class for expanded clones, and some rows have none.

TRBV25-1,TRBD1,-,TRBJ1-4,CASSGLQGNEKLFF,TGTGCCAGCAGTGGCTTACAGGGGAATGAAAAACTGTTTTTT
TRBV7-9,-,few,TRBJ1-2,CASSLAVGQGIFSYTF,TGTGCCAGCAGCTTAGCTGTCGGGCAGGGGATCTTTTCCTACACCTTC
TRBV30,TRBD2,many,TRBJ2-7,CAWSVYGGVQYF,TGTGCCTGGAGTGTCTACGGGGGGGTGCAGTACTTC
TRBV7-9,-,few,TRBJ1-3,CASSFGTDSGTTIYF,TGTGCCAGCAGCTTCGGTACTGACTCTGGAACCACCATATATTTT
TRBV4-3,-,-,TRBJ1-4,CASSQDVDTRNEKLFF,TGCGCCAGCAGCCAAGATGTAGACACAAGAAATGAAAAACTGTTTTTT
TRBV20-1,TRBD1,few,TRBJ1-5,CSARDGDRELSNQPQHF,TGCAGTGCTAGAGATGGCGACAGGGAATTGAGCAATCAGCCCCAGCATTTT
TRBV7-2,TRBD2,many,TRBJ2-1,CASSLDSSGSYNEQFF,TGTGCCAGCAGCTTAGACTCTAGCGGCTCCTACAATGAGCAGTTCTTC
TRBV20-1,TRBD1,-,TRBJ2-2,CSAPDRVRTGELFF,TGCAGTGCCCCGGACAGGGTTAGGACCGGGGAGCTGTTTTTT
TRBV7-9,TRBD2,-,TRBJ2-1,CASRPGTSGATLPYNEQFF,TGTGCCAGCAGACCCGGGACTAGCGGGGCCACTCTTCCCTACAATGAGCAGTTCTTC
TRBV7-2,-,many,TRBJ1-1,CASGGGLGTEAFF,TGTGCCAGCGGGGGGGGGCTAGGCACTGAAGCTTTCTTT
TRBV29-1,-,-,TRBJ1-2,CSVGPSDGYTF,TGCAGCGTTGGTCCGTCGGATGGCTACACCTTC
TRBV10-3,TRBD1,-,TRBJ1-3,CAATGGINTIYF,TGTGCTGCGACAGGGGGCATCAACACCATATATTTT
TRBV6-2/TRBV6-3,TRBD1,many,TRBJ2-3,CASSYSTRDRGLTDTQYF,TGTGCCAGCAGTTACTCGACCAGGGACAGGGGGCTCACAGATACGCAGTATTTT
TRBV3-1,-,many,TRBJ2-7,CASSQANVEQYF,TGTGCCAGCAGCCAAGCCAACGTAGAGCAGTACTTC
TRBV12-3/TRBV12-4,-,many,TRBJ1-3,CASSPTPYSGNTIYF,TGTGCCAGCAGTCCCACCCCATACTCTGGAAACACCATATATTTT
TRBV29-1,-,-,TRBJ2-1,CSAGSLNEQFF,TGCAGCGCGGGGAGCCTCAATGAGCAGTTCTTC
TRBV6-1,-,many,TRBJ1-2,CASSEWEGLRHGYTF,TGTGCCAGCAGTGAATGGGAAGGTCTTAGACATGGCTACACCTTC
TRBV5-1,-,many,TRBJ2-7,CASSVGAGATYEQYF,TGCGCCAGCAGCGTTGGGGCGGGGGCGACCTACGAGCAGTACTTC
TRBV2,-,many,TRBJ2-2,CASSESGQNTGELFF,TGTGCCAGCAGTGAATCCGGACAAAACACCGGGGAGCTGTTTTTT
TRBV5-1,-,many,TRBJ2-7,CASSPGRGPSHEQYF,TGCGCCAGCAGCCCGGGAAGAGGACCTTCCCACGAGCAGTACTTC
TRBV20-1,-,-,TRBJ2-1,CSARINNEQFF,TGCAGTGCAAGGATAAACAATGAGCAGTTCTTC
TRBV11-2,-,-,TRBJ1-1,CASSSTLRVDTEAFF,TGTGCCAGCAGCTCTACCCTACGGGTGGACACTGAAGCTTTCTTT
TRBV19,TRBD1,few,TRBJ1-3,CASSTGQGGNTIYF,TGTGCCAGTAGCACGGGACAGGGAGGAAACACCATATATTTT
TRBV11-2,TRBD1,-,TRBJ1-2,CASTHYRSGRGNYGYTF,TGTGCCAGCACTCATTATCGGTCGGGCAGGGGGAACTATGGCTACACCTTC
TRBV2,TRBD1,many,TRBJ2-5,CASRLQGAGETQYF,TGTGCCAGCAGGCTGCAGGGGGCTGGAGAGACCCAGTACTTC
TRBV30,-,many,TRBJ2-5,CAWSVLAGRETQYF,TGTGCCTGGAGTGTACTGGCAGGGCGAGAGACCCAGTACTTC
TRBV30,TRBD1,many,TRBJ2-1,CAWSQITGGSEQFF,TGTGCCTGGAGTCAGATAACAGGGGGCTCGGAGCAGTTCTTC
TRBV2,-,many,TRBJ2-1,CASSRQGLFNEQFF,TGTGCCAGCAGTAGGCAGGGCCTCTTCAATGAGCAGTTCTTC
TRBV5-5,TRBD1,few,TRBJ2-7,CASSGGQWNFPYEQYF,TGTGCCAGCAGCGGGGGACAGTGGAATTTCCCCTACGAGCAGTACTTC
TRBV7-2,-,many,TRBJ2-7,CASSSLGAGSYEQYF,TGTGCCAGCAGCTCCCTTGGGGCAGGCTCCTACGAGCAGTACTTC
TRBV9,-,-,TRBJ2-3,CASSDSGATDTQYF,TGTGCCAGCAGCGATAGCGGAGCGACAGATACGCAGTATTTT
TRBV11-2,-,-,TRBJ2-5,CASSPGTPKYETQYF,TGTGCCAGCAGCCCCGGGACCCCCAAGTACGAGACCCAGTACTTC
TRBV6-6,TRBD1,-,TRBJ1-4,CASSYPRDRPNEKLFF,TGTGCCAGCAGTTACCCACGGGACAGACCAAATGAAAAACTGTTTTTT
TRBV7-2,-,-,TRBJ2-1,CASSLVSGAENEQFF,TGTGCCAGCAGCTTAGTGTCCGGGGCGGAGAATGAGCAGTTCTTC
TRBV20-1,TRBD2,many,TRBJ2-3,CSAEPGLAGVRAADTQYF,TGCAGTGCAGAACCGGGACTAGCGGGAGTTAGGGCGGCAGATACGCAGTATTTT
TRBV20-1,-,many,TRBJ2-3,CSADLSWAGTTDTQYF,TGCAGTGCTGACTTGTCCTGGGCGGGGACGACAGATACGCAGTATTTT
TRBV7-2,-,many,TRBJ1-6,CASSLDRDSPLHF,TGTGCCAGCAGCTTAGACAGGGATTCACCCCTCCACTTT
TRBV3-1,TRBD2,many,TRBJ2-1,CASSLGLAGQFF,TGTGCCAGCAGCCTCGGACTAGCCGGGCAGTTCTTC
TRBV7-8,-,-,TRBJ2-3,CASRSGFSSDRQYF,TGTGCCAGCAGGTCGGGATTTTCCTCTGATAGGCAGTATTTT
TRBV6-1,-,-,TRBJ2-3,CASTKAGIGTDTQYF,TGTGCCAGCACCAAGGCGGGGATTGGCACAGATACGCAGTATTTT
TRBV20-1,-,many,TRBJ2-1,CSARVVGFGQFF,TGCAGTGCTAGAGTGGTAGGGTTTGGGCAGTTCTTC